Each of the 15 T cell receptor beta chains below was sequenced from the same sample in a study of beta chain features in type 1 diabetes. As every portion of the isolated RNA was reverse transcribed, the sequencing read expressed TCRB transcripts. Generated by immunoSEQ multiplex PCR, the TCRdb table keeps only in-frame clones and is missing some. The data show 220,000 or so clones, with around 68% seen just once and about 0.05% held by the top ten. Sequencing was performed on naive CD4+ T cells from blood. The receptors come from a man aged 25 to 40 in good health.

V is TRBV29-1 and J is TRBJ1-2; possible D gene TRBD1, 6 bases. Trimming took off 0 bases at V and 7 bases at J, with 9 bases between the two ends. Looked up from germline, CDR1 is SQVTM and CDR2 is ANQGSEA. CDR3 length: 12 residues. The CDR3, as DNA: TGCAGCGTTGAAGATTCAGGGGCTGGCTACACCTTC. Translating gives CSVEDSGAGYTF.

The CDR3 bases are TGCAGCGTTGGAACAGGGCTACAAGAGACCCAGTACTTC. Translation: CSVGTGLQETQYF. The J gene is TRBJ2-5, the V gene TRBV29-1, with a possible D match to TRBD1 (6 bases). The V end lost 4 bases, the J end lost 2 bases, and 11 bases lay between the germline ends. CDR1 is SQVTM, CDR2 ANQGSEA, per germline. The CDR3 spans 13 residues.

This sequence joins TRBV14 and TRBJ2-7; TRBD2 agrees at 8 bases. Germline trimming cut 4 bases from V and 7 bases from J; bases unmatched to any gene: 12. The CDR3 is made up of 15 amino acids. Looked up from germline, CDR1 is SGHDN and CDR2 is FVKESK. The CDR3 reads CASSPRLASSGEQYF. DNA of the CDR3: TGTGCCAGCAGCCCTCGACTAGCGAGTTCGGGGGAGCAGTACTTC. Variable domain in full (rest from reference TRBV14 and TRBJ2-7): EAGVTQFPSHSVIEKGQTVTLRCDPISGHDNLYWYRRVMGKEIKFLLHFVKESKQDESGMPNNRFLAERTGGTYSTLKVQPAELEDSGVYFCASSPRLASSGEQYFGPGTRLTVT.

The V gene is TRBV2, the J gene TRBJ2-5; maybe TRBD2 (6 bases). This CDR3 contains 16 residues. Trimming pared 4 bases from V and 2 bases from J, leaving 17 bases between. Germline CDR1 SNHLY, CDR2 FYNNEI. The CDR3 coding sequence is TGTGCCAGCAGTGTTCTGGGACTGGGATTTCAAGAGACCCAGTACTTC. Amino acids: CASSVLGLGFQETQYF.

V usage is TRBV6-5 and J usage is TRBJ2-1; TRBD1 aligns across 8 bases. The CDR3 is 15 residues long. V was clipped by 5 bases and J by 1 base; unmatched bases: 4. Germline V gene data show CDR1 as MNHEY and CDR2 as SVGAGI. The CDR3 is CASSTGQGSYNEQFF. The CDR3 DNA sequence: TGTGCCAGCAGTACCGGACAGGGTTCCTACAATGAGCAGTTCTTC.

This clone showed up just once. The chain has TRBV30 and TRBJ1-1; the match to TRBD1 covers 8 bases. CDR1 and CDR2 from the germline V gene are GTSNPN and SVGIG (reference sequence). Trimming cost V 5 bases and J 4 bases; bases outside gene matches: 12. The CDR3 contains 15 residues. The CDR3 DNA follows: TGTGCCTGGGCCCCGCACAGGGGGGGTGGCACTGAAGCTTTCTTT. Residues: CAWAPHRGGGTEAFF.

The V gene is TRBV6-6, the J gene TRBJ2-1; possible D gene TRBD1, 6 bases. The CDR3 runs 12 residues. The germline gives CDR1 MNHNY, CDR2 SVGAGI (reference sequence). Trimming removed 7 bases from V and 7 bases from J, with 11 bases in between. CDR3 sequence (DNA): TGTGCCAGCAAGCGACAGGAGAATGAGCAGTTCTTC. Protein product: CASKRQENEQFF.

The chain links TRBV18 to TRBJ2-1; 12 nucleotides align to TRBD1. V gave up 5 bases and J gave up 5 bases; unmatched junction bases: 7. The germline CDR1 and CDR2 sequences are KGHSH and LQKENI. The CDR3 length is 16 residues. The CDR3 protein is CASSTGTGGENNEQFF. The CDR3, as DNA: TGTGCCAGCTCAACCGGGACAGGGGGCGAGAACAATGAGCAGTTCTTC. Together with reference TRBV18 and TRBJ2-1, the CDR3 gives the full variable domain: NAGVMQNPRHLVRRRGQEARLRCSPMKGHSHVYWYRQLPEEGLKFMVYLQKENIIDESGMPKERFSAEFPKEGPSILRIQQVVRGDSAAYFCASSTGTGGENNEQFFGPGTRLTVL.

The chain uses TRBV5-6 and TRBJ2-5; D ambiguous. CDR3 length equals 13 residues. Germline V CDR1 and CDR2: SGHDT, YYEEEE. V was shortened by 3 bases and J by 5 bases, with 11 bases between the two germline ends. The CDR3 nucleotides are TGTGCCAGCAGCTATCGAACTCGCGAGACCCAGTACTTC. Protein sequence: CASSYRTRETQYF.

The chain combines TRBV30 with TRBJ2-1, with 14 nucleotides matching TRBD2. The J segment lost 9 bases and the V segment lost 2 bases, leaving 3 bases of the junction unmatched. CDR1 is GTSNPN, CDR2 SVGIG, per germline (reference sequence). The CDR3 covers 14 residues. The CDR3, as DNA: TGTGCCTGGAGTCCCGGACTAGCGGGAGGTGAGCAGTTCTTC. It encodes CAWSPGLAGGEQFF.

The chain uses TRBV30 and TRBJ1-6, with 12 nucleotides matching TRBD1. The trim removed 3 bases at V and 9 bases at J, leaving 0 bases unmatched. The CDR3 sequence is 13 residues long. Germline CDR1 GTSNPN, CDR2 SVGIG (reference sequence). CDR3 DNA: TGTGCCTGGAGGGGACAGGGGGCTTCACCCCTCCACTTT. Amino acid sequence: CAWRGQGASPLHF.

CDR3 region: CASTTGMNTEAFF. For the CDR3, the DNA is TGTGCCAGCACGACCGGCATGAACACTGAAGCTTTCTTT. The rearrangement links TRBV5-4 to TRBJ1-1; unclear D gene. Germline V gene lookup returns CDR1 SGHNT and CDR2 YYREEE (reference sequence). There are 13 residues in the CDR3. The germline V and J ends were trimmed by 6 bases and 0 bases, with 9 bases remaining between them.

The CDR3 bases are TGTGCCAGCAGTGGGCGGGACAGGGCCTTGGATGAGCAGTTCTTC. Its translation: CASSGRDRALDEQFF. The V gene is TRBV2, the J gene TRBJ2-1, with 9 bases fitting TRBD1. Germline-derived CDR1 and CDR2 are SNHLY and FYNNEI. The ends lost 4 bases at V and 8 bases at J; junction bases unmatched: 9. The CDR3 extends over 15 amino acids. The full variable domain, completed using reference TRBV2 and TRBJ2-1, is EPEVTQTPSHQVTQMGQEVILRCVPISNHLYFYWYRQILGQKVEFLVSFYNNEISEKSEIFDDQFSVERPDGSNFTLKIRSTKLEDSAMYFCASSGRDRALDEQFFGPGTRLTVL.

This rearrangement joins TRBV28 to TRBJ2-3; 9 bases match TRBD2. Germline CDR1 reads MDHEN; CDR2 reads SYDVKM. The length of the CDR3 is 16 residues. J gave up 4 bases and V 2 bases, and 7 bases lay outside the gene matches. CDR3 nucleotide sequence: TGTGCCAGCAGTTTAAGGGCGCTAGCGGGATCAGATACGCAGTATTTT. This encodes CASSLRALAGSDTQYF.

The rearrangement uses TRBV7-4 and TRBJ2-1; a weak D match, TRBD1 (5 bases). Germline CDR1 reads SGHVT; CDR2 reads SQSDAQ. This CDR3 is built from 15 residues. Trimming removed 1 base at V and 8 bases at J, with 15 bases between. This CDR3 is CASSLGSRGLDEQFF. The CDR3 coding sequence is TGTGCCAGCAGCTTAGGATCTAGGGGCCTTGATGAGCAGTTCTTC.